This TCR beta chain was captured by sequencing in a study of OX40 agonist ivuxolimab in advanced cancers. The study in broad terms: Ivuxolimab was a fully human IgG2 agonistic monoclonal antibody targeting the costimulatory receptor OX40 (CD134). Intravenous ivuxolimab was administered to patients every 2 weeks at six dose levels: 0.01, 0.1, 0.3, 1.5, 3 and 10 mg/kg. Of the 50 to 55 patients in dose escalation, 19 had hepatocellular carcinoma, some 15 had melanoma, 9 had renal cell carcinoma and 9 had head and neck cancer. In the dose-escalation cohort, roughly 82% of patients were male, and the mean age was approximately 60 years with a range of about 20 to 80. Patients were allowed to have had prior anti-PD-1, anti-PD-L1 or anti-CTLA-4 therapy, and around two fifths of the dose-escalation patients had been treated with checkpoint inhibitors. Three dose-escalation patients achieved partial responses, one with hepatocellular carcinoma and two with cutaneous melanoma. Peripheral TCRbeta sequencing was intended to test whether TCR sequence diversity was altered and clonal T-cell expansion was caused by ivuxolimab. The paper covers the monotherapy dose-escalation part of the phase I ivuxolimab trial, which included N ≈ 50 patients. General findings and caveats noted by the study authors: After ivuxolimab, CD8+ T cells had more expanded clones than CD4+ T cells on average. In the 0.1-3.0 mg/kg groups, partial responders had among the lowest normalized peripheral clonal expansion, particularly in CD8+ T cells. The antigen specificity of the peripheral T cells that underwent clonal expansion was not determined. Low levels of normalized T-cell clonal expansion were also shown by some nonresponding patients. At doses from 0.1 to 3.0 mg/kg, clonal expansion was seen in both CD4+ and CD8+ blood T cells between baseline and week 6.

Patients with a history of autoimmune disease or receiving systemic immunosuppression were excluded from the trial. Peripheral blood for TCR sequencing was collected from all dose cohorts at baseline, on cycle 4 day 1, and on cycle 7 day 1. Samples were obtained from an open-label, multicenter, first-in-human phase I dose-escalation trial of ivuxolimab. Adults with locally advanced or metastatic melanoma, renal cell, hepatocellular, or head and neck squamous cell carcinoma were enrolled in the trial. Before TCR sequencing, CD4+ T cells and CD8+ T cells were sorted from peripheral blood as separate populations. As concerns this clone: It lacks a known antigen. No much larger clone exists at a distance of one base, and base qualities are not known.

To sequence the TCRbeta CDR3 region, genomic DNA was isolated from the sorted cells. The immunoSEQ Assay was used for sequencing of TCRbeta CDR3 regions. Sourced from immuneACCESS, this table was stored by TCRdb with only in-frame sequences that have V and J called. A share of the clones is absent; for the studies checked, an unresolved V gene accounts for under half, and the remainder has no known explanation. The sample table records more than 85,000 clones; roughly 90% of these occur just once. The ten most abundant clones make up 0.25% to 0.3% of the sample. CDR1 KGHSH and CDR2 LQKENI were looked up in the germline V gene. V is clipped by 2 bases and J by 0 bases, and the sequence between their germline boundaries is 11 bases long. Inclusive of the bounding cysteine and phenylalanine, the CDR3 is 15 residues long. The DNA shown is the 45-base CDR3, in frame from base 1.

The sequenced sample was CD4+ or CD8+ T cells sorted from blood, obtained in a trial of the OX40 agonist ivuxolimab. The chain employs TRBV18 and TRBJ2-7, with a tentative D gene TRBD2 over 5 matching bases. The clonotype comes from an adult with an advanced solid tumor such as melanoma, head and neck, liver or kidney cancer. The CDR3 reads CASSPSDAGSYEQYF. The DNA is TGTGCCAGCTCACCAAGCGACGCGGGCTCCTACGAGCAGTACTTC. The reference TRBV18 and TRBJ2-7 proteins fill in what lies around the CDR3, so the full variable domain reads NAGVMQNPRHLVRRRGQEARLRCSPMKGHSHVYWYRQLPEEGLKFMVYLQKENIIDESGMPKERFSAEFPKEGPSILRIQQVVRGDSAAYFCASSPSDAGSYEQYFGPGTRLTVT.